The sequence of this TCR beta chain was determined in a study of shared clonotypes between healthy human individuals. Running of the assay took place at deep level. Libraries were prepared by immunoSEQ multiplex PCR; TCRdb keeps only in-frame clonotypes and omits some of them. In the table there are about 2.4 million clones, over 85% of which are singletons. The sequenced material came from naive CD4+ T cells from PBMCs. Subset defined: CD45RA+ positively selected. The clonotype comes from a man aged 18 to 30 in good health. Some clones in this sample may be carry-over from other donors' samples.

This chain's CDR3 is CASSWLRPGVGTGELFF. Here the CDR3 DNA reads TGTGCCAGCAGCTGGTTGCGACCCGGGGTTGGCACCGGGGAGCTGTTTTTT. The V and J genes are TRBV5-5 and TRBJ2-2, with D possibly TRBD2 on 5 matching bases. Trimming removed 3 bases at V and 4 bases at J, with 19 bases between. CDR1 is SGHKS and CDR2 is YYEKEE in the germline V gene (reference sequence). CDR3 size: 17 residues.